This T cell receptor (beta chain) was sequenced during a study of PD-L1 blockade in urothelial cancer. Overall study context: Prior chemotherapy ranged from 0 to 3 regimens per patient. Regarding the study as a whole: Those with durable benefit had larger increases in tumor-associated blood clones at 3 weeks.

Time point of the sample: peripheral blood 6 weeks after treatment start. Concerning this clone itself: Its antigen is not identified.

TCRdb keeps only in-frame clones here, not all; method: immunoSEQ multiplex PCR. The sample shows 35,000 to 55,000 clones, around 82% of them seen only once. The origin of this receptor is a man in his 60s with urothelial cancer. The sequencing used PBMCs, collected around atezolizumab (anti-PD-L1) treatment.

The CDR3 loop is CASSEQFSGNTIYF. CDR3 sequence (DNA): TGTGCCAGTAGTGAACAATTCTCTGGAAACACCATATATTTT. The chain employs TRBV19 and TRBJ1-3; D remains unclear. The CDR3 totals 14 residues. Germline CDR1 LNHDA, CDR2 SQIVND (reference sequence). Trimming cost V 5 bases and J 0 bases, with 8 bases left between them. The whole variable domain, filled in from reference TRBV19 and TRBJ1-3, reads DGGITQSPKYLFRKEGQNVTLSCEQNLNHDAMYWYRQDPGQGLRLIYYSQIVNDFQKGDIAEGYSVSREKKESFPLTVTSAQKNPTAFYLCASSEQFSGNTIYFGEGSWLTVV.